The 29 T cell receptor beta chains reported below all come from one sample, sequenced in a study of cytomegalovirus exposure and HLA in healthy donors. Amplification used 60 Vbeta primers and 13 Jbeta primers. Produced via immunoSEQ multiplex PCR; TCRdb's table is partial and in-frame only. Counted here are some 270,000 clones, nearly 95% occurring once; the ten biggest clones make up 1.5% to 2%. The specimen sequenced was PBMCs. The source of these receptors is a girl aged 2 to 9 in good health and CMV-seronegative.

The rearrangement joins TRBV15 to TRBJ1-1; D remains unclear. The germline gives CDR1 LNHNV, CDR2 YYDKDF (reference sequence). CDR3 length: 15 residues. V shed 0 bases and J shed 0 bases, with 8 bases lying between them. CDR3 loop: CATSRDLQMNTEAFF. CDR3 DNA: TGTGCCACCAGCAGAGATCTTCAGATGAACACTGAAGCTTTCTTT.

Points on this clone: The junction departs from germline at one end; a sequencing error may be responsible. The chain uses TRBV19 and TRBJ1-5; 7 bases align to TRBD1. Germline lookup yields CDR1 LNHDA and CDR2 SQIVND (reference sequence). The CDR3 is 14 residues long. CDR3 amino acids: CASSMAQGNRPQHF. The CDR3 DNA follows: TGTGCCAGTAGTATGGCACAGGGGAATCGGCCCCAGCATTTT. The complete variable domain, with remaining parts taken from reference TRBV19 and TRBJ1-5, reads DGGITQSPKYLFRKEGQNVTLSCEQNLNHDAMYWYRQDPGQGLRLIYYSQIVNDFQKGDIAEGYSVSREKKESFPLTVTSAQKNPTAFYLCASSMAQGNRPQHFGDGTRLSIL.

V is TRBV10-3 and J is TRBJ2-7; TRBD1 matches at 12 bases. The CDR3 length is 18 residues. V shed 7 bases, J shed 1 base, and the junction held 14 bases outside the gene matches. Germline assignment: CDR1 ENHRY and CDR2 SYGVKD. Written as DNA, the CDR3 is TGTGCCATCAACTCCGGGACAGGGGGCGAACTAGGGTCCTACGAGCAGTACTTC. Its protein is CAINSGTGGELGSYEQYF.

The chain is built from TRBV5-4 and TRBJ1-6; possible D gene TRBD1, 6 bases. The CDR3 is 15 residues long. With 0 bases removed from V and 5 bases from J, the gap between germline ends came to 9 bases. Germline CDR1 SGHNT, CDR2 YYREEE (reference sequence). In DNA, the CDR3 is TGTGCCAGCAGCTTGGAGGGGGTAAATAATTCACCCCTCCACTTT. Translating it yields CASSLEGVNNSPLHF.

The rearrangement links TRBV4-1 to TRBJ1-5, with 7 positions matching TRBD1. CDR1 and CDR2 from the germline V gene are MGHRA and YSYEKL. The V segment lost 3 bases and the J segment 6 bases; nucleotides outside the gene matches: 8. The CDR3 sequence is 15 residues long. CDR3 in amino acids: CASSQFDREGQPQHF. CDR3 DNA sequence: TGCGCCAGCAGCCAGTTCGACAGGGAAGGTCAGCCCCAGCATTTT.

The chain combines TRBV11-3 with TRBJ2-7, with D perhaps TRBD2 (5 bases). V was clipped by 1 base and J by 6 bases, with 25 bases between them. Germline-derived CDR1 and CDR2 are SGHNT and YENEEA. This CDR3 spans 18 amino acids. The CDR3 loop reads CASSLAEAFASNTGEQYF. DNA for the CDR3: TGTGCCAGCAGCTTAGCGGAGGCCTTCGCGTCAAATACCGGCGAGCAGTACTTC.

This chain links TRBV6-4 with TRBJ2-3, with D possibly matching TRBD1 (6 bases). CDR1 is MRHNA, CDR2 SNTAGT, per germline. Trimming shortened V by 5 bases and J by 0 bases, and 9 bases separated the two germline ends. CDR3 length: 14 residues. CDR3 sequence (DNA): TGTGCCAGCAGTCGAACAGGGAGCACAGATACGCAGTATTTT. Protein sequence: CASSRTGSTDTQYF.

The CDR3 DNA follows: TGCGCCAGCAGCTTGGGAGGTGGAGGGGCCACTGAAGCTTTCTTT. Protein product: CASSLGGGGATEAFF. This chain uses TRBV5-1 with TRBJ1-1, with a tentative D call TRBD1 (5 bases). CDR3 length: 15 residues. Per germline, CDR1 SGHRS and CDR2 YFSETQ. The V gene lost 0 bases and the J gene lost 4 bases, with 13 bases spanning the gap.

The V gene is TRBV11-2, the J gene TRBJ2-3; D perhaps matches TRBD1 (6 bases). Trimming pared 3 bases from V and 2 bases from J, leaving 12 bases between. CDR3 length equals 15 residues. CDR1 and CDR2 from the germline V gene are SGHAT and FQNNGV. The CDR3 here is CASSFGQLYTDTQYF. In DNA, the CDR3 is TGTGCCAGCAGCTTTGGACAGTTATACACAGATACGCAGTATTTT. The variable domain in full, completed from reference TRBV11-2 and TRBJ2-3, reads EAGVAQSPRYKIIEKRQSVAFWCNPISGHATLYWYQQILGQGPKLLIQFQNNGVVDDSQLPKDRFSAERLKGVDSTLKIQPAKLEDSAVYLCASSFGQLYTDTQYFGPGTRLTVL.

This rearrangement joins TRBV7-2 to TRBJ2-5, with 9 bases identical to TRBD2. The CDR3 has 16 amino acids. The germline CDR1 and CDR2 sequences are SGHTA and FQGNSA. V lost 5 bases and J lost 2; bases outside the gene matches: 9. The CDR3, as DNA: TGTGCCAGCAGCCACGACTTTAGCGGGAGACAAGAGACCCAGTACTTC. Its translation is CASSHDFSGRQETQYF.

The chain links TRBV6-5 to TRBJ2-5; D may be TRBD2 (6 bases). The CDR3 has 12 residues. Germline-derived CDR1 and CDR2 are MNHEY and SVGAGI. Trimming cost V 6 bases and J 3 bases, with 8 bases left between them. CDR3 amino acids: CASRRGKETQYF. The CDR3 DNA follows: TGTGCCAGCAGGCGGGGCAAAGAGACCCAGTACTTC.

The CDR3 sequence is CAWSAGGGLEPQHF. CDR3 DNA sequence: TGTGCCTGGAGTGCGGGGGGGGGACTAGAGCCCCAGCATTTT. The rearrangement joins TRBV30 to TRBJ1-5, with D possibly being TRBD1 (5 bases). Per germline, CDR1 GTSNPN and CDR2 SVGIG (reference sequence). Trimming removed 1 base from V and 8 bases from J, with 15 bases in between. This CDR3 comprises 14 residues.

This chain joins TRBV4-2 and TRBJ2-1; perhaps TRBD2 as D (6 bases). The germline V gene encodes CDR1 LGHNA and CDR2 YNFKEQ. This CDR3 is built from 16 residues. V dropped 4 bases and J dropped 4 bases, with 17 bases sitting between them. CDR3 sequence reads: CASSREEAAGYNEQFF. The CDR3 DNA reads as TGTGCCAGCAGCCGAGAAGAGGCGGCGGGATACAATGAGCAGTTCTTC.

Only one count was recorded for this clone. The chain combines TRBV30 with TRBJ1-1; D possibly corresponds to TRBD1 (5 bases). The CDR3 runs 18 residues. Germline V CDR1 and CDR2: GTSNPN, SVGIG (reference sequence). With 3 bases removed from V and 0 bases from J, the gap between germline ends came to 23 bases. CDR3 residues: CAWRGGEGSRTMNTEAFF. CDR3 nucleotide sequence: TGTGCCTGGAGGGGGGGGGAGGGCAGCAGGACCATGAACACTGAAGCTTTCTTT.

CDR3 in DNA: TGTGCCAGCAGCTCAAAACTAGCGGGAGAATACTCCTACGAGCAGTACTTC. Translation gives CASSSKLAGEYSYEQYF. The rearrangement links TRBV7-2 to TRBJ2-7, with 11 bases lining up with TRBD2. CDR3 length equals 17 residues. The junction had 8 bases not matched to a gene; V was cut back by 4 bases and J by 0 bases. CDR1 and CDR2 from the germline V gene are SGHTA and FQGNSA. The full variable domain, its missing parts supplied by reference TRBV7-2 and TRBJ2-7, is GAGVSQSPSNKVTEKGKDVELRCDPISGHTALYWYRQSLGQGLEFLIYFQGNSAPDKSGLPSDRFSAERTGGSVSTLTIQRTQQEDSAVYLCASSSKLAGEYSYEQYFGPGTRLTVT.

The V gene is TRBV4-2, the J gene TRBJ1-6; no firm D call. Germline assignment: CDR1 LGHNA and CDR2 YNFKEQ. V lost 0 bases to trimming and J lost 9 bases, with 9 bases between them. CDR3 size: 14 residues. DNA for the CDR3: TGTGCCAGCAGCCAAGATCCTGTCGGTTCACCCCTCCACTTT. Encoded protein: CASSQDPVGSPLHF.

The chain is built from TRBV7-9 and TRBJ2-6; tentative D call: TRBD1 (6 bases). Per the germline V gene, CDR1 is SEHNR and CDR2 is FQNEAQ (reference sequence). The CDR3 has 13 amino acids. Between the trimmed V and J ends, which lost 5 bases and 8 bases, there was a span of 10 bases. The CDR3 DNA sequence: TGTGCCAGCAGCGTGGACAGTTCCAACGTCCTGACTTTC. Residues: CASSVDSSNVLTF.

This rearrangement joins TRBV2 to TRBJ2-1; TRBD2 aligns across 8 bases. In germline, CDR1 is SNHLY, CDR2 FYNNEI. The CDR3 is 18 residues long. With 6 bases clipped from V and 1 base from J, the junction kept 14 bases outside the gene matches. For the CDR3, the DNA is TGTGCCAGCAGATTAGCGGGGAGAGAATTAAGTTCCTACAATGAGCAGTTCTTC. It encodes CASRLAGRELSSYNEQFF.

This clone has more than one count but fewer than ten. The chain is built from TRBV5-1 and TRBJ2-5; tentatively, D is TRBD1 (6 bases). The germline V and J ends were trimmed by 7 bases and 1 base, with 14 bases remaining between them. The CDR3 is 14 residues long. Germline V gene lookup returns CDR1 SGHRS and CDR2 YFSETQ. This CDR3 is CASQTMTGQETQYF. The CDR3, as DNA: TGCGCCAGCCAGACAATGACAGGCCAAGAGACCCAGTACTTC. Together with reference TRBV5-1 and TRBJ2-5, the CDR3 gives the full variable domain: KAGVTQTPRYLIKTRGQQVTLSCSPISGHRSVSWYQQTPGQGLQFLFEYFSETQRNKGNFPGRFSGRQFSNSRSEMNVSTLELGDSALYLCASQTMTGQETQYFGPGTRLLVL.

This chain connects TRBV27 to TRBJ2-2; no clear D gene. This CDR3 is built from 14 residues. CDR1 is MNHEY, CDR2 SMNVEV, per germline (reference sequence). V lost 5 bases and J 1 base, leaving 8 bases between the germline ends. CDR3 amino acids: CASSRSQNTGELFF. For the CDR3, the DNA is TGTGCCAGCAGTAGAAGCCAGAACACCGGGGAGCTGTTTTTT.

The V gene is TRBV7-6, the J gene TRBJ2-7, with 7 nucleotides matching TRBD2. Germline trimming cut 1 base from V and 4 bases from J; bases unmatched to any gene: 4. From germline, CDR1 is SGHVS and CDR2 FNYEAQ. The CDR3 runs to 14 residues. Here the CDR3 DNA reads TGTGCCAGCAGCTTAGGGGGCGGGGGTTACGAGCAGTACTTC. It yields the protein CASSLGGGGYEQYF.

This chain joins TRBV5-1 and TRBJ1-2, with a weak D call TRBD1 (5 bases). The CDR3 runs to 15 residues. The V gene's germline CDR1 is SGHRS and CDR2 YFSETQ. Trimming shortened V by 2 bases and J by 4 bases, and 15 bases separated the two germline ends. Written as DNA, the CDR3 is TGCGCCAGCAGCTTCGGGGGAACCCCCCTCTATGGCTACACCTTC. Translated: CASSFGGTPLYGYTF.

J is TRBJ1-1 and V is TRBV9; D gene uncertain. This CDR3 comprises 14 residues. CDR1 SGDLS and CDR2 YYNGEE come from the germline V gene. V was trimmed by 5 bases and J by 3 bases, leaving 14 bases between them. DNA of the CDR3: TGTGCCAGCAGTTCCGGCGGTAGCTACACTGAAGCTTTCTTT. This gives the protein CASSSGGSYTEAFF.

The V gene is TRBV5-4, the J gene TRBJ2-1, with D possibly being TRBD2 (6 bases). In germline, CDR1 is SGHNT, CDR2 YYREEE (reference sequence). V lost 2 bases and J 7 bases, leaving 10 bases between the germline ends. The CDR3 runs 13 residues. The CDR3 here is CASSFARGNEQFF. The DNA for the CDR3 is TGTGCCAGCAGCTTCGCCCGGGGGAATGAGCAGTTCTTC.

The chain combines TRBV9 with TRBJ1-2, with TRBD1 as a possible D gene (5 bases). Trimming removed 4 bases from V and 4 bases from J, with 23 bases in between. The CDR3 contains 17 residues. Germline loops: CDR1 SGDLS, CDR2 YYNGEE. CDR3 in amino acids: CASSLSDIPRGAYGYTF. The DNA of the CDR3 is TGTGCCAGCAGCCTCTCCGACATCCCCCGCGGGGCCTATGGCTACACCTTC.

This chain joins TRBV28 and TRBJ1-1; D possibly corresponds to TRBD1 (5 bases). V was clipped by 6 bases and J by 3 bases, with 17 bases between them. The germline gives CDR1 MDHEN, CDR2 SYDVKM. There are 15 residues in the CDR3. CDR3 residues: CASRSWGEADTEAFF. CDR3 DNA: TGTGCCAGCAGGTCCTGGGGGGAGGCGGACACTGAAGCTTTCTTT.

V gene TRBV9 combines with J gene TRBJ1-3, with 7 bases matching TRBD1. With V trimmed by 3 bases and J by 0 bases, 6 bases remained unmatched. This CDR3 contains 16 residues. Germline-derived CDR1 and CDR2 are SGDLS and YYNGEE. DNA of the CDR3: TGTGCCAGCAGCGCCAAGACAGGGAACTCTGGAAACACCATATATTTT. Translation: CASSAKTGNSGNTIYF.

V and J are TRBV11-2 and TRBJ2-4; 8 nucleotides agree with TRBD1. The CDR3 loop spans 15 amino acids. The germline CDR1 and CDR2 sequences are SGHAT and FQNNGV. Losses at the gene ends were 6 bases for V and 6 bases for J; bases not matched to a gene: 10. The DNA for the CDR3 is TGTGCCAGCAGTCCGCGCAGGGGGCAGGGAAACATTCAGTACTTC. Translating it yields CASSPRRGQGNIQYF.

The genes are TRBV5-1 and TRBJ2-3; 7 nucleotides align to TRBD2. V was clipped by 1 base and J by 0 bases; unmatched bases: 8. The CDR3 is 17 amino acids. Germline CDR1 is SGHRS and CDR2 is YFSETQ. CDR3 DNA sequence: TGCGCCAGCAGCTTGCGGCCGGCGGGGGATAGCACAGATACGCAGTATTTT. As protein: CASSLRPAGDSTDTQYF.